These 29 T cell receptor beta chains share one sample of origin, sequenced in a study of shared clonotypes between healthy human individuals. Sequenced by immunoSEQ multiplex PCR; TCRdb stores in-frame clones only, minus some. Among under 1,100,000 clones listed, about 80% were seen once. The sample consisted of memory CD4+ T cells sorted from blood. This sample's subset: CD45RA-negative fraction. Receptor source: a man aged 18-30 years in good health.

The V gene is TRBV5-1, the J gene TRBJ2-3; D unclear. The V gene lost 4 bases and the J gene lost 0 bases, with 12 bases spanning the gap. The germline V gene encodes CDR1 SGHRS and CDR2 YFSETQ. The CDR3 has 15 amino acids. CDR3 region: CASSLQPGSTDTQYF. CDR3 DNA sequence: TGCGCCAGCAGCCTCCAGCCCGGGAGCACAGATACGCAGTATTTT.

This clone was counted between two and nine times. The chain recombines TRBV30 with TRBJ2-2; TRBD1 agrees at 12 bases. In germline, CDR1 is GTSNPN, CDR2 SVGIG (reference sequence). The CDR3 consists of 15 residues. Trimming cost V 5 bases and J 9 bases; bases outside gene matches: 10. This chain's CDR3 is CAWLNPGQGARELFF. In DNA form, the CDR3 reads TGTGCCTGGCTCAACCCGGGACAGGGGGCCAGGGAGCTGTTTTTT.

The chain carries TRBV4-3 and TRBJ2-1; 11 bases match TRBD2. Losses at the gene ends were 4 bases for V and 2 bases for J; bases not matched to a gene: 4. This CDR3 has 16 amino acids. Looked up from germline, CDR1 is LGHNA and CDR2 is YSLEER. The CDR3 DNA reads TGCGCCAGCAGCCCGCGACTAGCGGGGACCTACAATGAGCAGTTCTTC. Translating it yields CASSPRLAGTYNEQFF.

The chain carries TRBV27 and TRBJ1-2; TRBD1 matches at 12 bases. Trimming cost V 5 bases and J 8 bases; bases outside gene matches: 12. The CDR3 loop spans 16 amino acids. Germline-derived CDR1 and CDR2 are MNHEY and SMNVEV (reference sequence). CDR3 sequence: CASSLGTGGRVRGYTF. Written as DNA, the CDR3 is TGTGCCAGCAGTCTCGGGACAGGGGGCCGGGTAAGGGGCTACACCTTC.

The CDR3 sequence: CATSLDRGNYGYTF. CDR3 DNA: TGTGCCACCAGCCTGGACAGGGGAAACTATGGCTACACCTTC. The V gene is TRBV15, the J gene TRBJ1-2, with 9 bases identical to TRBD1. This CDR3 has 14 amino acids. The V gene's germline CDR1 is LNHNV and CDR2 YYDKDF (reference sequence). V lost 5 bases and J lost 2; bases outside the gene matches: 3.

The chain uses TRBV28 and TRBJ1-2; D remains ambiguous. V was clipped by 3 bases and J by 8 bases, with 13 bases between them. This CDR3 spans 13 amino acids. Germline-derived CDR1 and CDR2 are MDHEN and SYDVKM. The CDR3 region has the DNA TGTGCCAGCAGTTTCGTAAACTCGGGAGGCTACACCTTC. Protein: CASSFVNSGGYTF.

This clone was counted between two and nine times. The chain employs TRBV7-2 and TRBJ1-2; TRBD1 matches at 8 bases. This CDR3 contains 14 residues. Germline V gene lookup returns CDR1 SGHTA and CDR2 FQGNSA. The J segment lost 4 bases and the V segment lost 5 bases, leaving 6 bases of the junction unmatched. In nucleotides, the CDR3 is TGTGCCAGCAGCGCCGACAGGGGCCCCTATGGCTACACCTTC. It specifies CASSADRGPYGYTF.

The V and J genes are TRBV10-3 and TRBJ2-2; D is perhaps TRBD2 (5 bases). The CDR3 runs 12 residues. CDR1 is ENHRY, CDR2 SYGVKD, per germline. The ends were cut back, 6 bases at V and 6 bases at J, with 8 bases in the middle. This chain's CDR3 is CAIRREAGELFF. CDR3 sequence (DNA): TGTGCCATCAGGAGGGAAGCCGGGGAGCTGTTTTTT.

The chain employs TRBV19 and TRBJ2-7; D call uncertain. The germline V and J ends were trimmed by 7 bases and 2 bases, with 3 bases remaining between them. CDR1 and CDR2 from the germline V gene are LNHDA and SQIVND (reference sequence). The CDR3 is made up of 10 amino acids. The CDR3 spells CASTAYEQYF. The CDR3 DNA reads TGTGCCAGTACTGCCTACGAGCAGTACTTC.

The V gene is TRBV27, the J gene TRBJ2-2; the match to TRBD2 covers 13 bases. J gave up 5 bases and V 3 bases, and 3 bases lay outside the gene matches. The CDR3 spans 16 residues. Per germline, CDR1 MNHEY and CDR2 SMNVEV (reference sequence). For the CDR3, the DNA is TGTGCCAGCAGTTTGGGACTAGCGGGGATAACCGGGGAGCTGTTTTTT. This encodes CASSLGLAGITGELFF.

This clone was recorded only once. The CDR3 protein is CASSRTVGADTQYF. The CDR3 DNA is TGCGCCAGCAGCCGGACAGTGGGCGCGGATACGCAGTATTTT. The chain uses TRBV10-2 and TRBJ2-3; D may be TRBD1 (6 bases). Trimming shortened V by 6 bases and J by 6 bases, and 16 bases separated the two germline ends. Germline lookup yields CDR1 WSHSY and CDR2 SAAADI. The CDR3 has 14 amino acids.

The chain employs TRBV9 and TRBJ1-3; D unresolved. The V end lost 0 bases, the J end lost 0 bases, and 13 bases lay between the germline ends. The germline V gene has CDR1 SGDLS and CDR2 YYNGEE. The CDR3 totals 17 residues. CDR3 sequence: CASSVGVLGSSGNTIYF. The CDR3 DNA sequence: TGTGCCAGCAGCGTAGGGGTTTTGGGAAGCTCTGGAAACACCATATATTTT.

The rearrangement joins TRBV10-2 to TRBJ1-3, with 10 bases aligning to TRBD1. The germline V gene encodes CDR1 WSHSY and CDR2 SAAADI. The J segment lost 0 bases and the V segment lost 3 bases, leaving 8 bases of the junction unmatched. The CDR3 loop spans 18 amino acids. CDR3 in amino acids: CASSEGQGGNSSGNTIYF. The CDR3 DNA reads as TGCGCCAGCAGTGAAGGACAGGGGGGAAACTCCTCTGGAAACACCATATATTTT.

This rearrangement joins TRBV7-8 to TRBJ1-1; maybe TRBD1 (5 bases). The ends were cut back, 5 bases at V and 1 base at J, with 14 bases in the middle. CDR1 is SGHVS, CDR2 FQNEAQ, per germline. The CDR3 contains 15 residues. The DNA of the CDR3 is TGTGCCAGCAGCCAGTGGGGCGGAACGAACACTGAAGCTTTCTTT. Translated: CASSQWGGTNTEAFF. Variable domain in full (rest from reference TRBV7-8 and TRBJ1-1): GAGVSQSPRYKVAKRGQDVALRCDPISGHVSLFWYQQALGQGPEFLTYFQNEAQLDKSGLPSDRFFAERPEGSVSTLKIQRTQQEDSAVYLCASSQWGGTNTEAFFGQGTRLTVV.

The J gene is TRBJ1-2, the V gene TRBV6-5; 8 bases are shared with TRBD1. CDR3 length equals 15 residues. The junction had 8 bases not matched to a gene; V was cut back by 0 bases and J by 8 bases. Germline V CDR1 and CDR2: MNHEY, SVGAGI. CDR3 sequence (DNA): TGTGCCAGCAGTTACTCGGGTGTAGGGACAGGCGGCTACACCTTC. It yields the protein CASSYSGVGTGGYTF.

The rearrangement joins TRBV5-1 to TRBJ1-2; maybe TRBD1 (6 bases). Trimming cost V 7 bases and J 4 bases, with 17 bases left between them. Germline V CDR1 and CDR2: SGHRS, YFSETQ. This CDR3 has 14 amino acids. This CDR3 is CASGQTGDFYGYTF. CDR3 nucleotide sequence: TGCGCCAGCGGGCAGACAGGAGACTTCTATGGCTACACCTTC.

The chain recombines TRBV7-2 with TRBJ2-4, with a weak D call TRBD1 (6 bases). The CDR3 runs to 16 residues. Germline CDR1 and CDR2: SGHTA and FQGNSA. Trimming took off 3 bases at V and 3 bases at J, with 15 bases between the two ends. The CDR3 loop reads CASSFRQDTFKNIQYF. CDR3 DNA: TGTGCCAGCAGCTTTCGACAGGACACTTTCAAAAACATTCAGTACTTC.

This chain links TRBV29-1 with TRBJ1-2, with TRBD1 identical over 7 bases. Germline V gives CDR1 SQVTM, CDR2 ANQGSEA. V was pared by 6 bases and J by 4 bases, with 11 bases of the junction left unmatched. The CDR3 sequence is 14 residues long. The CDR3 spells CSVDLDRSGYGYTF. CDR3 coding DNA: TGCAGCGTAGACCTGGACAGGTCGGGCTATGGCTACACCTTC.

The chain uses TRBV19 and TRBJ2-2; 10 nucleotides agree with TRBD1. CDR1 and CDR2 from the germline V gene are LNHDA and SQIVND (reference sequence). J gave up 8 bases and V 5 bases, and 8 bases lay outside the gene matches. This CDR3 is 15 amino acids long. The CDR3 spells CASSRQGAPTGELFF. The CDR3 DNA reads as TGTGCCAGTAGTCGACAGGGGGCGCCTACTGGGGAGCTGTTTTTT.

The genes are TRBV5-1 and TRBJ2-7; D tentatively fits TRBD1 or TRBD2 (5 bases each). Germline lookup yields CDR1 SGHRS and CDR2 YFSETQ. This CDR3 spans 18 amino acids. V was clipped by 0 bases and J by 1 base, with 20 bases between them. The chain's CDR3 is CASSLAPGTVASSYEQYF. As DNA, the CDR3 is TGCGCCAGCAGCTTGGCCCCGGGGACGGTGGCTTCTTCCTACGAGCAGTACTTC.

This chain joins TRBV5-1 and TRBJ2-2; 7 nucleotides match TRBD2. Per germline, CDR1 SGHRS and CDR2 YFSETQ. This CDR3 has 15 amino acids. The ends lost 6 bases at V and 2 bases at J; junction bases unmatched: 7. This CDR3 is CASTTSEPNTGELFF. CDR3 nucleotides: TGCGCCAGCACAACTAGCGAGCCAAACACCGGGGAGCTGTTTTTT.

The J gene is TRBJ2-7, the V gene TRBV28; D may be TRBD1 (6 bases). This CDR3 is built from 14 residues. Trimming left V 5 bases short and J 2 bases short, with 13 bases between. In germline, CDR1 is MDHEN, CDR2 SYDVKM. The CDR3 DNA follows: TGTGCCAGCAGTCGCCAGACAGGACCCTACGAGCAGTACTTC. It translates to CASSRQTGPYEQYF.

The chain carries TRBV6-6 and TRBJ1-1; weak D call: TRBD1 (6 bases). Germline assignment: CDR1 MNHNY and CDR2 SVGAGI (reference sequence). The germline V and J ends were trimmed by 5 bases and 7 bases, with 17 bases remaining between them. This CDR3 spans 14 amino acids. The CDR3 region is CASSLRDTLGEAFF. In nucleotides, the CDR3 is TGTGCCAGCAGTCTTCGGGACACCTTAGGTGAAGCTTTCTTT.

The gene calls are TRBV29-1 and TRBJ2-7; D not certain. CDR1 is SQVTM, CDR2 ANQGSEA, per germline. The CDR3 runs to 12 residues. V was clipped by 1 base and J by 2 bases, with 6 bases between them. The CDR3 DNA sequence: TGCAGCGTTGAAGGGGCACCCTACGAGCAGTACTTC. As protein: CSVEGAPYEQYF.

The chain is built from TRBV29-1 and TRBJ1-2; D unclear. The CDR3 has 12 residues. Trimming took off 5 bases at V and 2 bases at J, with 9 bases between the two ends. CDR1 is SQVTM, CDR2 ANQGSEA, per germline. This CDR3 reads CSVLIRNYGYTF. In nucleotides, the CDR3 is TGCAGCGTTCTAATTCGGAACTATGGCTACACCTTC.

This clone was observed once. CDR3 amino acids: CASSSTSVIVDTQYF. DNA for the CDR3: TGTGCCAGCAGTTCCACTAGCGTCATAGTGGATACGCAGTATTTT. The chain carries TRBV6-6 and TRBJ2-3; 7 positions agree with TRBD2. CDR1 is MNHNY and CDR2 is SVGAGI in the germline V gene (reference sequence). V was clipped by 4 bases and J by 6 bases; unmatched bases: 10. The CDR3 loop spans 15 amino acids.

This clone occurred once. Within the sample, other DNA sequences also encode this same CDR3. The rearrangement links TRBV10-3 to TRBJ1-4; 8 nucleotides agree with TRBD1. V gave up 5 bases and J gave up 4 bases; unmatched junction bases: 6. Germline assignment: CDR1 ENHRY and CDR2 SYGVKD. The CDR3 spans 15 residues. CDR3 sequence (DNA): TGTGCCATCAGTTCCGGGACAGGCCTTAATGAAAAACTGTTTTTT. Protein product: CAISSGTGLNEKLFF.

V and J are TRBV6-1 and TRBJ2-5; D uncertain. The CDR3 is 14 amino acids. Trimming took 1 base from V and 5 from J, leaving 11 bases between them. The V gene's germline CDR1 is MNHNS and CDR2 SASEGT. Here the CDR3 DNA reads TGTGCCAGCAGTGAAGTTTGGGTAGGGGAGACCCAGTACTTC. Protein product: CASSEVWVGETQYF.

This clone turned up a few times. V is TRBV18 and J is TRBJ1-5; D unclear. V lost 2 bases to trimming and J lost 11 bases, with 13 bases between them. The CDR3 has 13 amino acids. In germline, CDR1 is KGHSH, CDR2 LQKENI. CDR3 in amino acids: CASSPSRDTAQHF. CDR3 nucleotide sequence: TGTGCCAGCTCACCAAGTAGGGATACGGCCCAGCATTTT.